A single sample is the source of the 20 T cell receptor beta chains below, sequenced in a study of Graves' ophthalmopathy and Graves' hyperthyroidism. For repertoire sequencing, the TCR beta CDR3 regions were amplified from RNA transcripts. First-round RT-PCR used HTBI primers; second-round multiplex PCR followed. TCRdb re-derived calls from the multiplex PCR reads in MiXCR, one entry per CDR3 protein. The sample contains 660,000 or so distinct CDR3 sequences, 35% to 45% of which appear only once. Sequencing was carried out using peripheral blood. All receptors derive from an adult man with Graves' ophthalmopathy.

The chain combines TRBV25-1 with TRBJ1-1, with 7 bases identical to TRBD1. Trimming removed 5 bases from V and 6 bases from J; junction bases left unmatched: 12. CDR1 and CDR2 (germline): MGHDK, SYGVNS. The length of the CDR3 is 15 residues. The DNA of the CDR3 is TGTGCCAGCAGTTTCCCGGGACAGCCGGGGTCTGAAGCTTTCTTT. This codes for CASSFPGQPGSEAFF.

Only a few counts were recorded for this clonotype. The chain couples TRBV6-1 to TRBJ2-2; weak D call: TRBD2 (5 bases). CDR1 is MNHNS, CDR2 SASEGT, per germline. CDR3 size: 13 residues. V gave up 3 bases and J gave up 6 bases, with 8 bases separating them. The CDR3 spells CASSEGSPGELFF. CDR3 sequence (DNA): TGTGCCAGCAGTGAGGGGAGTCCCGGGGAGCTGTTTTTT.

This clonotype occurred a few times. This sequence joins TRBV6-6 and TRBJ1-1; D is unclear. CDR1 and CDR2 (germline): MNHNY, SVGAGI (reference sequence). The length of the CDR3 is 14 residues. The V end lost 7 bases, the J end lost 0 bases, and 12 bases lay between the germline ends. The CDR3 sequence: CASTTSGLNTEAFF. In nucleotides, the CDR3 is TGTGCCAGCACCACGTCGGGTTTGAACACTGAAGCTTTCTTT.

J is TRBJ2-5 and V is TRBV20-1; 8 bases agree with TRBD2. This CDR3 has 14 amino acids. CDR1 and CDR2 (germline): DFQATT, SNEGSKA (reference sequence). V lost 3 bases, J lost 5 bases, and 8 bases stayed unmatched. The CDR3 sequence: CSASGGDLVETQYF. CDR3 nucleotides: TGCAGTGCTAGCGGGGGGGACTTGGTCGAGACCCAGTACTTC.

This clonotype was observed many times. This chain links TRBV5-1 with TRBJ2-5; 8 bases fit TRBD1. This CDR3 spans 14 amino acids. From germline, CDR1 is SGHRS and CDR2 YFSETQ. V lost 5 bases and J lost 2; bases outside the gene matches: 5. The CDR3 sequence is CASRSRDRQETQYF. In DNA, the CDR3 is TGCGCCAGCAGATCTAGGGACAGGCAAGAGACCCAGTACTTC.

DNA for the CDR3: TGCGCCAGCAGCCCGGGCCCTCCAGCTAACTATGGCTACACCTTC. Translated, it gives CASSPGPPANYGYTF. This chain connects TRBV5-1 to TRBJ1-2; D uncertain. V was cut by 4 bases and J by 0 bases, with 13 bases left in between. In germline, CDR1 is SGHRS, CDR2 YFSETQ. CDR3 size: 15 residues.

The V gene is TRBV12-5, the J gene TRBJ2-7; the match to TRBD2 covers 14 bases. Germline values: CDR1 LGHNT, CDR2 FRNRAP. The ends lost 0 bases at V and 1 base at J; junction bases unmatched: 5. CDR3 length equals 18 residues. The CDR3 nucleotides read TGTGCTAGTGGTTTGGTACTTGGGACTAGCGGGAGATCCTACGAGCAGTACTTC. It specifies CASGLVLGTSGRSYEQYF.

The table lists this clonotype with many counts. The junction departs from the called germline gene at one end, perhaps through a read error. The J gene is TRBJ1-2, the V gene TRBV5-1; a possible D gene is TRBD1 (5 bases). The CDR3 totals 13 residues. Germline lookup yields CDR1 SGHRS and CDR2 YFSETQ. CDR3 loop: CASSLDRNYGYTF. Here the CDR3 DNA reads TGTGCCAGCAGCTTAGACAGAAACTATGGCTACACCTTC. Complete variable domain (other parts from reference TRBV5-1 and TRBJ1-2): KAGVTQTPRYLIKTRGQQVTLSCSPISGHRSVSWYQQTPGQGLQFLFEYFSETQRNKGNFPGRFSGRQFSNSRSEMNVSTLELGDSALYLCASSLDRNYGYTFGSGTRLTVV.

The chain employs TRBV29-1 and TRBJ1-3; no definite D call. Germline lookup yields CDR1 SQVTM and CDR2 ANQGSEA. This CDR3 contains 9 residues. Between the trimmed V and J ends, which lost 6 bases and 7 bases, there was a span of 4 bases. CDR3 nucleotides: TGCAGCGTCAGGAACACCATATATTTT. Translating gives CSVRNTIYF.

As to this clonotype: A read error may produce the germline difference seen at one junction end. The rearrangement joins TRBV9 to TRBJ2-7, with no clear D. The CDR3 sequence is 13 residues long. Germline lookup yields CDR1 SGDLS and CDR2 YYNGEE. The CDR3 DNA is TGCGCCAGCAGCTTGGATAGTTTAGTCGAGCAGTACTTC. Translation gives CASSLDSLVEQYF.

This clonotype was detected a few times. This rearrangement joins TRBV18 to TRBJ1-2; D not certain. V was cut by 3 bases and J by 3 bases, with 11 bases left in between. Germline CDR1 reads KGHSH; CDR2 reads LQKENI. This CDR3 is built from 14 residues. The CDR3 loop reads CASSPRRADYGYTF. The CDR3 nucleotides are TGTGCCAGCTCACCCAGACGGGCGGACTATGGCTACACCTTC.

In this sample, this clonotype turned up once. One end of the junction does not line up with germline, which may come from a read error. The chain is built from TRBV9 and TRBJ1-2, with D uncertain. This CDR3 has 12 amino acids. Germline CDR1 SGDLS, CDR2 YYNGEE. The CDR3 protein is CASSQVDREAYF. In DNA, the CDR3 is TGTGCCAGCAGCCAAGTTGATAGGGAGGCATACTTC.

The CDR3 nucleotides read TGCGCCAGCAGCCAAACCGTACAGGGTTACGAGCAGTACTTC. This translates into CASSQTVQGYEQYF. This chain connects TRBV4-1 to TRBJ2-7, with D perhaps TRBD1 (6 bases). This CDR3 is built from 14 residues. V gave up 2 bases and J gave up 4 bases, with 12 bases separating them. The germline CDR1 and CDR2 sequences are MGHRA and YSYEKL.

This rearrangement joins TRBV20-1 to TRBJ2-5; D may be TRBD1 (5 bases). This CDR3 is 14 amino acids long. Germline CDR1 DFQATT, CDR2 SNEGSKA (reference sequence). The germline V and J ends were trimmed by 6 bases and 3 bases, with 17 bases remaining between them. The CDR3 nucleotides are TGCAGTGCATTTAAAGAGGACAAGGAAGAGACCCAGTACTTC. Translation: CSAFKEDKEETQYF.

This clonotype was seen once. The V and J genes are TRBV11-1 and TRBJ2-1, with D possibly matching TRBD1 (7 bases). The CDR3 extends over 15 amino acids. The V gene lost 5 bases and the J gene lost 6 bases, with 17 bases spanning the gap. Per germline, CDR1 SGHAT and CDR2 FQDESV (reference sequence). Here the CDR3 DNA reads TGTGCCAGCAGCCTTAGCGCAGGGGGGTTCAATGAGCAGTTCTTC. It yields the protein CASSLSAGGFNEQFF.

This clonotype was seen at least ten times. The chain is built from TRBV3-1 and TRBJ2-7; D ambiguous. The CDR3 extends over 12 amino acids. Looked up from germline, CDR1 is LGHDT and CDR2 is YNNKEL (reference sequence). V gave up 1 base and J gave up 3 bases, with 4 bases separating them. Here the CDR3 DNA reads TGTGCCAGCAGCCAAGTTGACTACGAGCAGTACTTC. Protein: CASSQVDYEQYF.

As concerns this clonotype: Mismatch with germline at one junction end may stem from a read error. The V gene is TRBV6-4, the J gene TRBJ1-2; D is undetermined. This CDR3 has 13 residues. Germline values: CDR1 MRHNA, CDR2 SNTAGT. The CDR3 reads CAGSDSAGYGYTF. CDR3 sequence (DNA): TGTGCCGGCAGTGACTCGGCGGGGTATGGCTACACCTTC.

This clonotype was seen at least ten times. The gene calls are TRBV20-1 and TRBJ1-2; maybe TRBD1 (6 bases). Germline V lookup: CDR1 DFQATT, CDR2 SNEGSKA (reference sequence). The CDR3 length is 17 residues. The ends were cut back, 1 base at V and 0 bases at J, with 18 bases in the middle. The CDR3 nucleotides read TGCAGTGCTAGAGCCCTTCTTGGACAGAATCCTAACTATGGCTACACCTTC. Protein sequence: CSARALLGQNPNYGYTF.

The rearrangement links TRBV2 to TRBJ1-6; TRBD1 matches 11 bases. CDR1 is SNHLY, CDR2 FYNNEI, per germline. The length of the CDR3 is 15 residues. V trimming: 6 bases; J trimming: 11 bases; junction bases outside the gene matches: 9. The CDR3 here is CASRSGTGGLPPLHF. CDR3 DNA sequence: TGTGCCAGCAGGTCCGGGACAGGGGGATTGCCACCCCTCCACTTT.

The rearrangement links TRBV2 to TRBJ1-1, with D possibly TRBD1 on 6 matching bases. Trimming cost V 6 bases and J 5 bases, with 13 bases left between them. CDR1 is SNHLY and CDR2 is FYNNEI in the germline V gene. This CDR3 has 13 amino acids. Here the CDR3 reads CASSGQRATEAFF. Here the CDR3 DNA reads TGTGCCAGCAGCGGACAGAGGGCGACTGAAGCTTTCTTT.